This entry lists 15 T cell receptor beta chains sequenced from one sample in a study of OX40 agonist ivuxolimab in advanced cancers. Clones were read by immunoSEQ multiplex PCR, and TCRdb kept only the in-frame ones, dropping some. The sample includes 80,000 to 100,000 clones, around 94% of them seen just once. The sequences come from CD4+ or CD8+ T cells sorted from blood, collected in a trial of the OX40 agonist ivuxolimab. All receptors come from an adult with an advanced solid tumor such as melanoma, head and neck, liver or kidney cancer.

The chain couples TRBV5-1 to TRBJ2-5; 8 bases are a match to TRBD2. With 5 bases clipped from V and 2 bases from J, the junction kept 8 bases outside the gene matches. The CDR3 runs to 15 residues. Per germline, CDR1 SGHRS and CDR2 YFSETQ. The CDR3 here is CASRRGGRLQETQYF. Here the CDR3 DNA reads TGCGCCAGCAGGAGGGGCGGGAGGCTTCAAGAGACCCAGTACTTC.

The chain is built from TRBV4-3 and TRBJ2-3; 9 bases are a match to TRBD2. CDR1 is LGHNA and CDR2 is YSLEER in the germline V gene. This CDR3 has 17 amino acids. V gave up 4 bases and J gave up 0 bases; unmatched junction bases: 8. In DNA form, the CDR3 reads TGCGCCAGCAGCCTCCACCCGACTAGCGGTAGCACAGATACGCAGTATTTT. This gives the protein CASSLHPTSGSTDTQYF.

J is TRBJ2-7 and V is TRBV6-5; TRBD1 agrees at 8 bases. With V trimmed by 2 bases and J by 5 bases, 5 bases remained unmatched. The CDR3 is made up of 14 amino acids. CDR1 is MNHEY and CDR2 is SVGAGI in the germline V gene. The CDR3 protein is CASSYRTGSDEQYF. CDR3 in DNA: TGTGCCAGCAGTTACCGGACAGGGTCGGACGAGCAGTACTTC.

J is TRBJ2-3 and V is TRBV21-1; the table's D call of TRBD1 was not tested on the DNA. TRBV21-1 is an annotated pseudogene. The CDR3 runs to 15 residues. In DNA form, the CDR3 reads TGTGCCAGCAGCAAAGTAGGGGATAGCACAGATACGCAGTATTTT. Encoded protein: CASSKVGDSTDTQYF.

This chain joins TRBV9 and TRBJ1-5, with D perhaps TRBD1 (6 bases). Germline CDR1 SGDLS, CDR2 YYNGEE. Trimming took off 0 bases at V and 3 bases at J, with 10 bases between the two ends. The CDR3 sequence is 15 residues long. The CDR3 protein is CASSVAGGHNQPQHF. CDR3 nucleotide sequence: TGTGCCAGCAGCGTAGCCGGGGGGCACAATCAGCCCCAGCATTTT.

In regard to this clone: Other DNA sequences within the sample encode an identical CDR3. V gene TRBV7-2 combines with J gene TRBJ1-4, with D unclear. This CDR3 has 13 amino acids. The V gene lost 5 bases and the J gene lost 12 bases, with 16 bases spanning the gap. Germline CDR1 is SGHTA and CDR2 is FQGNSA. CDR3 sequence (DNA): TGTGCCAGCAGCCTCCCGCCAGGTTCGGAACTGTTTTTT. Translated, it gives CASSLPPGSELFF.

The chain combines TRBV6-1 with TRBJ2-4, with 7 bases matching TRBD1. Germline CDR1 is MNHNS and CDR2 is SASEGT. The trim removed 6 bases at V and 5 bases at J, leaving 4 bases unmatched. This CDR3 region has 13 residues. CDR3 nucleotide sequence: TGTGCCAGCAGACAAACAGGGGAAAACATTCAGTACTTC. Translated, it gives CASRQTGENIQYF.

The gene calls are TRBV19 and TRBJ2-2; D is ambiguous. Germline V gene lookup returns CDR1 LNHDA and CDR2 SQIVND (reference sequence). This CDR3 spans 14 amino acids. V lost 8 bases to trimming and J lost 2 bases, with 12 bases between them. CDR3 protein: CASLKGPNTGELFF. In nucleotides, the CDR3 is TGTGCCAGTCTTAAGGGCCCAAACACCGGGGAGCTGTTTTTT.

This chain uses TRBV19 with TRBJ1-5; tentative D call: TRBD1 (5 bases). CDR3 length: 14 residues. Germline V gene lookup returns CDR1 LNHDA and CDR2 SQIVND (reference sequence). The V end lost 3 bases, the J end lost 1 base, and 7 bases lay between the germline ends. The CDR3 nucleotides are TGTGCCAGTAGTATCGCAGGGAGCAATCAGCCCCAGCATTTT. As protein: CASSIAGSNQPQHF.

The chain uses TRBV27 and TRBJ2-7, with D perhaps matching TRBD1 or TRBD2 (5 bases each). The germline V gene encodes CDR1 MNHEY and CDR2 SMNVEV (reference sequence). The CDR3 extends over 15 amino acids. Trimming shortened V by 5 bases and J by 0 bases, and 14 bases separated the two germline ends. CDR3 residues: CASSLRSGSSYEQYF. DNA for the CDR3: TGTGCCAGCAGTCTAAGATCAGGGAGCTCCTACGAGCAGTACTTC.

The chain joins TRBV5-4 to TRBJ1-2; 7 bases are a match to TRBD1. Trimming cost V 1 base and J 6 bases; bases outside gene matches: 6. The germline V gene has CDR1 SGHNT and CDR2 YYREEE (reference sequence). There are 14 residues in the CDR3. The CDR3 nucleotides read TGTGCCAGCAGCTTGAACAGGGGATTGGATGGCTACACCTTC. Amino acids: CASSLNRGLDGYTF. The full variable domain, in which reference TRBV5-4 and TRBJ1-2 provide the parts outside the CDR3, is ETGVTQSPTHLIKTRGQQVTLRCSSQSGHNTVSWYQQALGQGPQFIFQYYREEENGRGNFPPRFSGLQFPNYSSELNVNALELDDSALYLCASSLNRGLDGYTFGSGTRLTVV.

V gene TRBV5-1 combines with J gene TRBJ1-2; D gene unclear. The V end lost 4 bases, the J end lost 4 bases, and 8 bases lay between the germline ends. From germline, CDR1 is SGHRS and CDR2 YFSETQ. The CDR3 covers 12 residues. The CDR3 DNA is TGCGCCAGCAGCGGCGGATCCTATGGCTACACCTTC. Its translation: CASSGGSYGYTF.

This clone is a singleton in its sample. The V call is TRBV6-5, the J call TRBJ1-2; D ambiguous. Germline loops: CDR1 MNHEY, CDR2 SVGAGI. V lost 0 bases and J 4 bases, leaving 12 bases between the germline ends. CDR3 length equals 15 residues. For the CDR3, the DNA is TGTGCCAGCAGTTACTCGCCCGGGATCGGCTATGGCTACACCTTC. Translating it yields CASSYSPGIGYGYTF.

This clone was counted a single time. This chain links TRBV4-3 with TRBJ1-5; no clear D. The CDR3 runs 16 residues. CDR1 LGHNA and CDR2 YSLEER come from the germline V gene. Trimming left V 0 bases short and J 0 bases short, with 9 bases between. The CDR3 loop reads CASSQDAGISNQPQHF. The CDR3 bases are TGCGCCAGCAGCCAAGATGCAGGCATTAGCAATCAGCCCCAGCATTTT.

This chain joins TRBV25-1 and TRBJ1-4, with a tentative D call TRBD1 (6 bases). The ends were cut back, 6 bases at V and 6 bases at J, with 14 bases in the middle. Germline CDR1 MGHDK, CDR2 SYGVNS. This CDR3 has 14 residues. This CDR3 is CASRPTGRDEKLFF. As DNA, the CDR3 is TGTGCCAGCAGGCCTACAGGGAGGGATGAAAAACTGTTTTTT.